This TCR beta chain is from a study of Graves' ophthalmopathy and Graves' hyperthyroidism. CDR3 regions of TCR beta were amplified from RNA transcripts. Second-round multiplex PCR followed a first-round RT-PCR using HTBI primers. TCRdb itself ran the multiplex PCR reads through MiXCR, one entry per CDR3 protein. The repertoire has about 180,000 distinct CDR3 sequences, around two fifths of them found once; the top ten carry approximately 6.3%. Exclusion criteria comprised other autoimmune diseases, uncontrolled infections, pregnancy or lactation in patients. PBMCs were obtained from roughly 9.9 ml of fresh peripheral blood. The sequencing input was peripheral blood. This receptor was obtained from a woman aged 40 to 50 with Graves' ophthalmopathy.

For the CDR3, the DNA is TGTGCCAGCAGTTTAGCTGAAGATGGCTACACCTTC. This translates into CASSLAEDGYTF. This sequence joins TRBV28 and TRBJ1-2; D is unresolved. Germline-derived CDR1 and CDR2 are MDHEN and SYDVKM. This CDR3 is built from 12 residues. The V end lost 2 bases, the J end lost 6 bases, and 7 bases lay between the germline ends.